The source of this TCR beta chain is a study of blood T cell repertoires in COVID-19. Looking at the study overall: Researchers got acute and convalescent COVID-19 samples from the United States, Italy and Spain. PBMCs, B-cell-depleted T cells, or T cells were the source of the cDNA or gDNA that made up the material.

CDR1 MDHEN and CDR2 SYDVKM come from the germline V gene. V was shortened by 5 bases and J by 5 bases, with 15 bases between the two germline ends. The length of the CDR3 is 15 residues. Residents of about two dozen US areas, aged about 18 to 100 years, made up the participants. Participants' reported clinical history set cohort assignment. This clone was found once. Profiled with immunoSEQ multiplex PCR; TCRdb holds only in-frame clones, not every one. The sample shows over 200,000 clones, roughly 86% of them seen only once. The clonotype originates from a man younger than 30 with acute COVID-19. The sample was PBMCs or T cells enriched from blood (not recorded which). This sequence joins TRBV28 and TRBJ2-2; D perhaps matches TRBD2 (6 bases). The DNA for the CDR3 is TGTGCCAGCAGTACCTCGACGGCGGGAACCGGGGAGCTGTTTTTT. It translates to CASSTSTAGTGELFF.